Shown below are 27 T cell receptor beta chains from a single sample sequenced in a study of human CD8 memory T cell subsets. UMI-labeled 5' RACE generated the TCR beta libraries. With the 5' RACE reads reprocessed, TCRdb shows one record per CDR3 protein and no DNA. The record lists roughly 4,000 distinct CDR3 sequences, of which the ten most abundant hold around 30%. The material sequenced was CD8+ effector memory T cells (TEM) sorted from PBMCs. As for subset: effector memory CD8 T cells, CCR7- CD45RO+ CD95+. The receptors stem from a human donor in good health.

V gene TRBV11-2 combines with J gene TRBJ1-1. CDR1 and CDR2 (germline): SGHAT, FQNNGV. The CDR3 is made up of 13 amino acids. The CDR3 spells CASSLPGGPEAFF. The entire variable domain, with the rest obtained from reference TRBV11-2 and TRBJ1-1, is as follows: EAGVAQSPRYKIIEKRQSVAFWCNPISGHATLYWYQQILGQGPKLLIQFQNNGVVDDSQLPKDRFSAERLKGVDSTLKIQPAKLEDSAVYLCASSLPGGPEAFFGQGTRLTVV.

The gene calls are TRBV4-1 and TRBJ1-1. The germline V gene has CDR1 MGHRA and CDR2 YSYEKL. CDR3 size: 13 residues. This CDR3 is CASSRREDTEAFF.

This CDR3 reads CASSREQGAPLYGYTF. The rearrangement links TRBV4-2 to TRBJ1-2; TCRdb picks TRBD1, but there is no DNA to check that call. The CDR3 runs to 16 residues. Germline lookup yields CDR1 LGHNA and CDR2 YNFKEQ.

V and J are TRBV27 and TRBJ2-1; TCRdb selects TRBD1, and the lack of DNA leaves this call unchecked. Germline V gene sequence: CDR1 MNHEY, CDR2 SMNVEV (reference sequence). This CDR3 comprises 15 residues. CDR3 amino acids: CASSLAGQGHNEQFF.

The V call is TRBV29-1, the J call TRBJ2-1; checking the TCRdb D call of TRBD1 is not possible without DNA. Germline values: CDR1 SQVTM, CDR2 ANQGSEA. The CDR3 has 14 residues. CDR3 in amino acids: CSVDSGPTYNEQFF.

The rearrangement uses TRBV28 and TRBJ2-7; the D gene TCRdb calls, TRBD1, cannot be checked with no DNA. This CDR3 has 17 amino acids. Germline CDR1 reads MDHEN; CDR2 reads SYDVKM. Here the CDR3 reads CASSLNWGQGEFDEQYF.

In terms of frequency, this clonotype is medium-sized (0.01 to 0.1%). J is TRBJ2-3 and V is TRBV28; TCRdb proposes TRBD2, but this gene call is untestable without DNA. CDR3 length equals 14 residues. Germline V lookup: CDR1 MDHEN, CDR2 SYDVKM. The CDR3 reads CASSFRWETDTQYF.

The V gene is TRBV28, the J gene TRBJ2-5. CDR1 and CDR2 (germline): MDHEN, SYDVKM. The CDR3 covers 14 residues. The CDR3: CASSLFGDGETQYF.

The CDR3 here is CASSAGEGANVLTF. The chain carries TRBV6-4 and TRBJ2-6; the D call of TRBD2 rests on TCRdb alone, since no DNA is present to check it. This CDR3 comprises 14 residues. The germline CDR1 and CDR2 sequences are MRHNA and SNTAGT.

Measured by frequency, this clonotype is medium-sized. The genes are TRBV28 and TRBJ2-3; TCRdb reports TRBD1, a call that lacks DNA to check it against. The length of the CDR3 is 15 residues. CDR1 and CDR2 (germline): MDHEN, SYDVKM. The CDR3 loop is CASSSGQGDADTQYF.

Its frequency marks this clonotype as large (0.1 to 1%). The chain links TRBV11-2 to TRBJ2-2; TCRdb returns TRBD1, unconfirmable since there is no DNA. Germline-derived CDR1 and CDR2 are SGHAT and FQNNGV. This CDR3 is 18 amino acids long. The CDR3: CASSLEASGGYNTGELFF. The variable domain in full, with the rest retrieved from reference TRBV11-2 and TRBJ2-2, is EAGVAQSPRYKIIEKRQSVAFWCNPISGHATLYWYQQILGQGPKLLIQFQNNGVVDDSQLPKDRFSAERLKGVDSTLKIQPAKLEDSAVYLCASSLEASGGYNTGELFFGEGSRLTVL.

This clonotype counts as medium-sized by frequency. The V call is TRBV6-1, the J call TRBJ2-4; TCRdb indicates TRBD1, and absent DNA this call remains unverified. CDR3 length: 13 amino acids. Germline lookup yields CDR1 MNHNS and CDR2 SASEGT. This CDR3 reads CASSEQGANIQYF.

This chain links TRBV20-1 with TRBJ2-7; lacking DNA, the TRBD1 call made by TCRdb goes unchecked. Looked up from germline, CDR1 is DFQATT and CDR2 is SNEGSKA (reference sequence). The CDR3 has 16 amino acids. CDR3 region: CSARDPSSGDVYEQYF.

The J gene is TRBJ2-1, the V gene TRBV6-2 or TRBV6-3; TCRdb's D call of TRBD1 is untestable without DNA. The CDR3 is made up of 13 amino acids. From germline, CDR1 is MNHEY and CDR2 SVGEGT. The CDR3 here is CASDTGTPNEQFF.

J is TRBJ1-2 and V is TRBV6-5; TCRdb outputs TRBD1, but without DNA this stays unchecked. This CDR3 comprises 14 residues. CDR1 and CDR2 (germline): MNHEY, SVGAGI. The CDR3 loop reads CASSGGTDSYGYTF.

This chain uses TRBV25-1 with TRBJ1-4; TCRdb indicates TRBD1, and absent DNA this call remains unverified. In germline, CDR1 is MGHDK, CDR2 SYGVNS. CDR3 length: 14 amino acids. CDR3 loop: CASSAGTGNEKLFF.

The CDR3 spells CSARSAGQDTGELFF. The rearrangement joins TRBV29-1 to TRBJ2-2; with no DNA, the TCRdb D assignment of TRBD1 cannot be verified. There are 15 residues in the CDR3. Germline V CDR1 and CDR2: SQVTM, ANQGSEA.

The J gene is TRBJ2-7, the V gene TRBV28; the TCRdb D gene call, TRBD1, has no DNA to confirm it. In germline, CDR1 is MDHEN, CDR2 SYDVKM. This CDR3 is 11 amino acids long. The CDR3 sequence is CASSRTAEQYF.

This chain joins TRBV20-1 and TRBJ2-7; absent DNA, TCRdb's TRBD2 call cannot be checked. Germline-derived CDR1 and CDR2 are DFQATT and SNEGSKA (reference sequence). The CDR3 sequence is 14 residues long. CDR3 region: CSARERALAYEQYF.

The chain carries TRBV11-2 and TRBJ2-1. Germline CDR1 SGHAT, CDR2 FQNNGV. CDR3 length: 14 amino acids. This CDR3 reads CASSSGQLDNEQFF.

The J gene is TRBJ2-1, the V gene TRBV28; no DNA is available, so the TRBD2 call from TCRdb remains unchecked. The germline CDR1 and CDR2 sequences are MDHEN and SYDVKM. This CDR3 spans 14 amino acids. CDR3 loop: CASSRGRDYNEQFF.

This clonotype is called medium-sized based on its frequency. This chain links TRBV28 with TRBJ2-2; TCRdb gives TRBD1 as the D gene, but with no DNA this cannot be confirmed. CDR1 is MDHEN, CDR2 SYDVKM, per germline. CDR3 length equals 16 residues. The CDR3 loop is CASSLGQGRNTGELFF.

This chain joins TRBV7-6 and TRBJ2-5; the D call of TRBD1 rests on TCRdb alone, since no DNA is present to check it. The CDR3 consists of 15 residues. Germline V lookup: CDR1 SGHVS, CDR2 FNYEAQ. CDR3 in amino acids: CASSPHPGDQETQYF.

The chain couples TRBV7-2 to TRBJ2-3; checking the TCRdb D call of TRBD2 is not possible without DNA. This CDR3 comprises 15 residues. In germline, CDR1 is SGHTA, CDR2 FQGNSA. The CDR3: CASSLPQAWPMAQYF.

The chain joins TRBV6-6 to TRBJ1-5; TCRdb's assignment of TRBD1 cannot be checked, as there is no DNA. Germline CDR1 is MNHNY and CDR2 is SVGAGI (reference sequence). The CDR3 length is 15 residues. Here the CDR3 reads CASPFGLSGNQPQHF.

The chain links TRBV20-1 to TRBJ2-1; TCRdb returns TRBD2, unconfirmable since there is no DNA. The germline CDR1 and CDR2 sequences are DFQATT and SNEGSKA (reference sequence). CDR3 length: 15 residues. CDR3 in amino acids: CSATLGLAGNNEQFF.

V usage is TRBV20-1 and J usage is TRBJ2-7; TCRdb reports TRBD1, a call that lacks DNA to check it against. Germline V gives CDR1 DFQATT, CDR2 SNEGSKA (reference sequence). The CDR3 spans 13 residues. The CDR3: CSASDRPLYEQYF.